This TCR beta chain was captured in a study of cytomegalovirus exposure and HLA in healthy donors. CDR3 size: 16 residues. The V and J ends lost 5 bases and 4 bases, in that order; junction bases with no gene match: 12. CDR1 and CDR2 from the germline V gene are MNHNY and SVGAGI (reference sequence). Study observations and caveats: Exclusion applied to some V segments, including TRBV6-2 and TRBV6-3, as they were indistinguishable.

The PCR was carried out with 60 Vbeta primers and 13 Jbeta primers. Sequenced by immunoSEQ multiplex PCR; TCRdb stores in-frame clones only, minus some. The table records approximately 190,000 clones, around four fifths of them present only once. This clone was seen a single time. Its antigen is still unknown. V is TRBV6-6 and J is TRBJ2-7; 9 bases line up with TRBD1. Sequencing was carried out using PBMCs. This receptor was identified in a middle-aged man in good health and CMV-seropositive. The CDR3 nucleotides read TGTGCCAGCAGTACCAATTCCGGGACAGGGTTTTACGAGCAGTACTTC. Translation gives CASSTNSGTGFYEQYF.